Presented here are 10 T cell receptor beta chains from one specimen sequenced in a study of tissue T cells after allogeneic stem cell transplantation. Profiled with immunoSEQ multiplex PCR; TCRdb holds only in-frame clones, not every one. The top ten clones hold around 0.5% of a sample with about 48,000 clones, around 66% of them seen once. The sequencing sample was made of sorted cells pooled from one or two spleens. The receptors derive from a pool of C57BL/6 mice in good health.

As regards this clone: The gene symbols are mouse symbols. The CDR3 goes on 1 residue after the read ends, and that part is filled in from the germline J gene. The rearrangement links TRBV29 to TRBJ1-1; D is uncertain. The CDR3 length is 14 residues. Germline assignment: CDR1 MSHET and CDR2 SYDVDS. V was trimmed by 5 bases and J by 0 bases, leaving 10 bases between them. CDR3 DNA (partial): TGTGCTAGCAGTGCCGAACAAGCAAACACAGAAGTCTTC. It specifies CASSAEQANTEVF. The CDR3 in its entirety is CASSAEQANTEVFF.

With respect to this clone: The listed genes are named as in mouse. The DNA ends 1 residue before the CDR3 does, and the rest of the CDR3 is filled in from the germline J gene. The chain uses TRBV4 and TRBJ2-4; the match to TRBD1 covers 7 bases. CDR3 length: 12 residues. Germline loops: CDR1 LGHDT, CDR2 YNNKQL (reference sequence). V lost 4 bases, J lost 10 bases, and 5 bases stayed unmatched. The DNA read from the CDR3 is TGTGCCAGCAGCTTTGGGACAGACGCCTTGTAC. It translates to CASSFGTDALY. In full, the CDR3 is CASSFGTDALYF.

As concerns this clone: The germline and genes are mouse ones. The CDR3 goes on 1 residue after the read ends, and that part is filled in from the germline J gene. The rearrangement uses TRBV1 and TRBJ2-1, with 9 bases fitting TRBD1. CDR1 is NSQYPW and CDR2 is LRSPGD in the germline V gene (reference sequence). Trimming cost V 1 base and J 8 bases; bases outside gene matches: 3. This CDR3 has 14 amino acids. CDR3 residues: CTCSAGGTGTEQFF. Incomplete CDR3 DNA: TGCACCTGCAGTGCAGGTGGGACAGGGACTGAGCAGTTC.

Concerning this clone: Mouse names are used for the genes. The DNA ends 1 residue before the CDR3 does, and the rest of the CDR3 is filled in from the germline J gene. The J gene is TRBJ2-7, the V gene TRBV1, with no clear D. Per germline, CDR1 NSQYPW and CDR2 LRSPGD (reference sequence). V was pared by 0 bases and J by 4 bases, with 4 bases between. The CDR3 extends over 12 amino acids. The sequenced part of the CDR3 DNA is TGCACCTGCAGTGCAGAGGGGTATGAACAGTAC. Its protein product is CTCSAEGYEQY. The whole CDR3 protein is CTCSAEGYEQYF. Looking up the rest from reference TRBV1 and TRBJ2-7 gives the full variable domain: VTLLEQNPRWRLVPRGQAVNLRCILKNSQYPWMSWYQQDLQKQLQWLFTLRSPGDKEVKSLPGADYLATRVTDTELRLQVANMSQGRTLYCTCSAEGYEQYFGPGTRLTVL.

In regard to this clone: Mouse names are used for the genes. The read finishes 1 residue shy of the CDR3 end, and the germline J gene is used to complete it. V and J are TRBV15 and TRBJ2-7; TRBD2 aligns across 8 bases. This CDR3 has 12 amino acids. V was clipped by 3 bases and J by 6 bases; unmatched bases: 1. The germline V gene has CDR1 SGHND and CDR2 FRSKSL. CDR3 bases read: TGTGCCAGCAGTTTGGGGGGGGCTGAACAGTAC. The encoded protein is CASSLGGAEQY. The whole CDR3 region reads CASSLGGAEQYF.

Points on this clone: Gene names denote mouse genes. With the read ending 1 residue before the CDR3 end, the germline J gene is used to fill in that end. The genes are TRBV2 and TRBJ2-5; TRBD2 agrees at 11 bases. This CDR3 has 16 amino acids. Unmatched junction bases numbered 7, after V lost 0 bases and J lost 8 bases. Germline CDR1 LGHNA, CDR2 YSYQKL. CDR3 region: CASSQDSGLGARTQYF. The sequenced part of the CDR3 DNA is TGTGCCAGCAGCCAAGACTCGGGACTGGGGGCCCGCACCCAGTAC.

For this clone: Genes here carry mouse names. The read ends 1 residue early relative to the CDR3; the germline J gene fills the gap. The chain is built from TRBV4 and TRBJ2-5; the match to TRBD2 covers 7 bases. Germline CDR1 and CDR2: LGHDT and YNNKQL (reference sequence). The junction had 5 bases not matched to a gene; V was cut back by 5 bases and J by 6 bases. CDR3 length equals 13 residues. The CDR3 bases that were read are TGTGCCAGCAGCAAAACTGGGGTCGACACCCAGTAC. Protein: CASSKTGVDTQY. The complete CDR3 sequence is CASSKTGVDTQYF.

A remark on this clone: Gene names are mouse gene names. Read data end 1 residue before the CDR3 end; the end is taken from the germline J gene. The chain links TRBV3 to TRBJ1-4; D perhaps matches TRBD1 (5 bases). The CDR3 is 13 amino acids. The germline CDR1 and CDR2 sequences are SNHLY and FYNGKV (reference sequence). V was cut by 4 bases and J by 4 bases, with 7 bases left in between. This CDR3 is CASSSDNNERLFF. The CDR3 bases that were read are TGTGCCAGCAGCTCGGACAACAACGAAAGATTATTT.

This clone appeared a few times. Gene names refer to mouse genes. The read finishes 1 residue shy of the CDR3 end, and the germline J gene is used to complete it. J is TRBJ2-7 and V is TRBV5; TRBD2 agrees at 8 bases. V was clipped by 4 bases and J by 7 bases; unmatched bases: 3. CDR1 LGHNA and CDR2 YNLKQL come from the germline V gene (reference sequence). The CDR3 runs 12 residues. CDR3 DNA (partial): TGTGCCAGCAGCCCGGGGGGGCGGGAACAGTAC. This codes for CASSPGGREQY. The entire CDR3 is CASSPGGREQYF.

This clone was counted a few times. Mouse gene names apply. The read falls 1 residue short of the CDR3 end, and the missing part is taken from the germline J gene. The chain combines TRBV15 with TRBJ2-7, with 10 bases fitting TRBD2. CDR3 length: 13 residues. The germline gives CDR1 SGHND, CDR2 FRSKSL. The V segment lost 4 bases and the J segment 4 bases; nucleotides outside the gene matches: 1. The CDR3 here is CASSWTGGYEQYF. The CDR3 DNA, read in part, is TGTGCCAGCAGTTGGACTGGGGGTTATGAACAGTAC. The full variable domain, with the rest looked up from reference TRBV15 and TRBJ2-7, is DAGVTQTPRHEVAEKGQTIILKCEPVSGHNDLFWYRQTKIQGLELLSYFRSKSLMEDGGAFKDRFKAEMLNSSFSTLKIQPTEPKDSAVYLCASSWTGGYEQYFGPGTRLTVL.